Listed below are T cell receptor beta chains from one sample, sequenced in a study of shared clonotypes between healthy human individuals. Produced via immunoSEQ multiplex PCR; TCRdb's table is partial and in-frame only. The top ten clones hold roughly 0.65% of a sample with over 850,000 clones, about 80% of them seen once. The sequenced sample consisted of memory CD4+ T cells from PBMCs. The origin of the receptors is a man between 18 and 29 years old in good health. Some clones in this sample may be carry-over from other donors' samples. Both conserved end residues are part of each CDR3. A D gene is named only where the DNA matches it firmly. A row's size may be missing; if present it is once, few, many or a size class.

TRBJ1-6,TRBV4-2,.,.,TGTGCCAGCAGCCAAGAGACGGCTAATTCACCCCTCCACTTT,CASSQETANSPLHF
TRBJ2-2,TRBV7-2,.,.,TGTGCCAGCAGACCCGACAGGAACACCGGGGAGCTGTTTTTT,CASRPDRNTGELFF
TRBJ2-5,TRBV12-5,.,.,TGTGCTAGTGCCTCGGACGCCTCGGGGCGGACCCAGTACTTC,CASASDASGRTQYF
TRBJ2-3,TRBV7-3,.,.,TGTGCCAGCAGCCACCTAGGGGACTCTGTGGGTCGCACAGATACGCAGTATTTT,CASSHLGDSVGRTDTQYF
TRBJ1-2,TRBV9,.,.,TGTGCCAGCAGCGACCCAACAGACGGGACCCCGTATGGCTACACCTTC,CASSDPTDGTPYGYTF
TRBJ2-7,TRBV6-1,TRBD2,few,TGTGCCAGCAGTGGGAGACTAGCGGGAGATCTGTACGAGCAGTACTTC,CASSGRLAGDLYEQYF
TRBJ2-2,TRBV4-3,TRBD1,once,TGCGCCAGCAGCCAAGAGGGACAGGGGGCGTTAGGCGGGGAGCTGTTTTTT,CASSQEGQGALGGELFF
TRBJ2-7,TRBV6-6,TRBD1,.,TGTGCCAGCAGTTACTCGAGACAGGGCTTTTCCTACGAGCAGTACTTC,CASSYSRQGFSYEQYF
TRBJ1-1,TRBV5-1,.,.,TGCGCCAGCAGCTTAATGCCCATGTGGGACACTGAAGCTTTCTTT,CASSLMPMWDTEAFF
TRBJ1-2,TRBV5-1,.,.,TGCGCCAGCAGCTTGTTCGGCGGACCCAGCTATGGCTACACCTTC,CASSLFGGPSYGYTF
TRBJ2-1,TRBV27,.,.,TGTGCCAGCAGTTTAACGAACAATGAGCAGTTCTTC,CASSLTNNEQFF
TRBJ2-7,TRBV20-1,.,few,TGCAGTGCTACTACTAGAGACGAGCAGTACTTC,CSATTRDEQYF
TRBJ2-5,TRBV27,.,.,TGTGCCAGCGGTGGGTGGGAGTCCCAGTACTTC,CASGGWESQYF
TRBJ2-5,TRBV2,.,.,TGTGCCAGCAGTGAGGAGGGGGGCTATGGGGCCCAGTACTTC,CASSEEGGYGAQYF
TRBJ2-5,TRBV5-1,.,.,TGCGCCAGCAGCGTTAGCGGCCTTTCCGAGACCCAGTACTTC,CASSVSGLSETQYF
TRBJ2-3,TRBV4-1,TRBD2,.,TGCGCCAGCAGCCAAGAATCGACGGCGGGAGGCCCAGATACGCAGTATTTT,CASSQESTAGGPDTQYF
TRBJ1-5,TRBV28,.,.,TGTGCCATCACGGGAGGGGGCAATCAGCCCCAGCATTTT,CAITGGGNQPQHF
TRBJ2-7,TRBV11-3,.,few,TGTGCCAGCAGCTCTCCCCCAACTAGTACGGGTTACGAGCAGTACTTC,CASSSPPTSTGYEQYF
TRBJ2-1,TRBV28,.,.,TGTGCCATAACCTCGACGCGGCGGGACTACAATGAGCAGTTCTTC,CAITSTRRDYNEQFF
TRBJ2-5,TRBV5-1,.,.,TGCGCCAGCAGCTTGGCCGAGGAGACCCAGTACTTC,CASSLAEETQYF
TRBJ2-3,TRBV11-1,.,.,TGTGCCAGCAGCCCGAGACTGGAGACTGGCACAGATACGCAGTATTTT,CASSPRLETGTDTQYF
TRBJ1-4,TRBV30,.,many,TGTGCCTGGAGTGTAGGGGTCGGGGAAAAACTGTTTTTT,CAWSVGVGEKLFF
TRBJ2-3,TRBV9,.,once,TGTGCCAGCAGCCCCTTGGCAGATACGCAGTATTTT,CASSPLADTQYF
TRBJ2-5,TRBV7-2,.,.,TGTGCCAGCAGCTTAAGGCCGTTCATAGAGACCCAGTACTTC,CASSLRPFIETQYF
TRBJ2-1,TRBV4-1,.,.,TGCGCCAGCAGCCAAGGAGGAAATGAGCAGTTCTTC,CASSQGGNEQFF
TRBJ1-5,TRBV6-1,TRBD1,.,TGTGCCAGCAGTGAAGGGGACAGACAGCCCCAGCATTTT,CASSEGDRQPQHF
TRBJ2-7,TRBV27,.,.,TGTGCCAGCAGTCTCGACGGGCCTGCCTACGAGCAGTACTTC,CASSLDGPAYEQYF
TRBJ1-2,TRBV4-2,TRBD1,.,TGTGCCAGCAGCCAAGAGGACAGGGGGCAAACTAACTATGGCTACACCTTC,CASSQEDRGQTNYGYTF
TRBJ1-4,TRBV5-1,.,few,TGCGCCAGCAGCTTGGAGGGCGGGGGAACTAATGAAAAACTGTTTTTT,CASSLEGGGTNEKLFF
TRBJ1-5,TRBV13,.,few,TGTGCCAGCAGCTTAGGCGCCAGGGACAATCAGCCCCAGCATTTT,CASSLGARDNQPQHF
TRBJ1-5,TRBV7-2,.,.,TGTGCCAGCAGCTTAGAATTAGGTACCGGGCAGCCCCAGCATTTT,CASSLELGTGQPQHF
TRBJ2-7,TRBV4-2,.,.,TGTGCCAGCAGCCAAGCGGGCTTCTCCTACGAGCAGTACTTC,CASSQAGFSYEQYF
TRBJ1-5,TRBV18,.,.,TGTGCCAGCTCACCGGGTCTCTTTCAGCCCCAGCATTTT,CASSPGLFQPQHF
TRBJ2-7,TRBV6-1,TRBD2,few,TGTGCCAGCAGTAAAGCCAGGTTTCGGGAGGCGTCCTACGAGCAGTACTTC,CASSKARFREASYEQYF
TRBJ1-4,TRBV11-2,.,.,TGTGCCAGCAGCTGGGGGGCGGGTGAAAAACTGTTTTTT,CASSWGAGEKLFF
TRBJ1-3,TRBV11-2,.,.,TGTGCCAGCAGCTTACCAGGCAACACCATATATTTT,CASSLPGNTIYF
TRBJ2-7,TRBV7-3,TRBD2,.,TGTGCCAGCAGGGTCGGGACTAGCGGGAGTTACGAGCAGTACTTC,CASRVGTSGSYEQYF
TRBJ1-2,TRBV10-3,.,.,TGTGCCATCAGTGATAGCGGCAGGTCCTACTATGGCTACACCTTC,CAISDSGRSYYGYTF
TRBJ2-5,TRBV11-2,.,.,TGTGCCAGCAGCTTAGGCTCGAGGGGTCCCCAGTACTTC,CASSLGSRGPQYF
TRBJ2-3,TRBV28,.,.,TGTGCCAGCATTAGCCGATATCATCTGGCAGGGAGCACAGATACGCAGTATTTT,CASISRYHLAGSTDTQYF
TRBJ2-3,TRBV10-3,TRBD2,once,TGTGCCATCAGTGAGTCTACTAGCGGGAGCCCCCGTGATACGCAGTATTTT,CAISESTSGSPRDTQYF
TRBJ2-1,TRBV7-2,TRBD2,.,TGTGCCAGCAGCCCTAGGTGGCTAGCGGGAGGTAATGAGCAGTTCTTC,CASSPRWLAGGNEQFF
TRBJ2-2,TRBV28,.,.,TGTGCCAGCAACCTGCGACATGGCAGGGGATCGACCGGGGAGCTGTTTTTT,CASNLRHGRGSTGELFF